One and the same sample provided the 18 T cell receptor beta chains below, sequenced in a study of shared clonotypes between healthy human individuals. Some clones are missing from TCRdb's copy, which holds only in-frame ones; the method was immunoSEQ multiplex PCR. This sample has 2 million to 2.5 million clones, with over 90% found just once. The sequenced material came from naive CD4+ T cells from PBMCs. Subset defined: CD45RA+ positively selected. These receptors came from a man younger than 35 in good health. Some clones in this sample may be carry-over from other donors' samples.

Remarks on this clone: The sample contains more than one DNA sequence encoding this CDR3. The chain is built from TRBV18 and TRBJ2-7; the D is unclear. The V gene's germline CDR1 is KGHSH and CDR2 LQKENI. V lost 4 bases and J 0 bases, leaving 7 bases between the germline ends. This CDR3 region has 13 residues. The CDR3 here is CASSLLSSYEQYF. CDR3 DNA: TGTGCCAGCTCACTTTTGAGCTCCTACGAGCAGTACTTC.

In its sample, this clone was seen once. The rearrangement uses TRBV10-1 and TRBJ2-7, with 7 positions matching TRBD1. CDR3 length equals 15 residues. J lost 0 bases, V lost 2 bases, and 4 bases had no gene match. Looked up from germline, CDR1 is WNHNN and CDR2 is SYGVQD (reference sequence). The CDR3 DNA reads as TGCGCCAGCAGTGAGGGACAGGCCAGCTCCTACGAGCAGTACTTC. It encodes CASSEGQASSYEQYF.

The chain uses TRBV11-3 and TRBJ2-7; 10 nucleotides line up with TRBD2. Germline V CDR1 and CDR2: SGHNT, YENEEA. The CDR3 consists of 15 residues. V gave up 5 bases and J gave up 3 bases; unmatched junction bases: 7. CDR3 sequence (DNA): TGTGCCAGCAGCCAGACGACTAGCGGGCTCTACGAGCAGTACTTC. Translating it yields CASSQTTSGLYEQYF. Using reference TRBV11-3 and TRBJ2-7 for the parts outside the CDR3, the full variable domain is EAGVVQSPRYKIIEKKQPVAFWCNPISGHNTLYWYLQNLGQGPELLIRYENEEAVDDSQLPKDRFSAERLKGVDSTLKIQPAELGDSAVYLCASSQTTSGLYEQYFGPGTRLTVT.

CDR3: CASSPGGARTDTQYF. Written as DNA, the CDR3 is TGCGCCAGCAGCCCGGGGGGGGCCCGCACAGATACGCAGTATTTT. J is TRBJ2-3 and V is TRBV5-1; TRBD2 matches at 8 bases. The CDR3 contains 15 residues. With V trimmed by 4 bases and J by 1 base, 5 bases remained unmatched. Germline CDR1 and CDR2: SGHRS and YFSETQ.

This clone was observed a single time. The V gene is TRBV30, the J gene TRBJ1-5, with D perhaps TRBD1 (5 bases). Germline V lookup: CDR1 GTSNPN, CDR2 SVGIG (reference sequence). This CDR3 is 12 amino acids long. V was pared by 2 bases and J by 6 bases, with 8 bases between. The CDR3 region is CAWSIQGQPQHF. In DNA, the CDR3 is TGTGCCTGGAGTATCCAGGGTCAGCCCCAGCATTTT.

Here the CDR3 reads CSVEYPPGANVLTF. The CDR3 DNA reads as TGCAGCGTTGAATACCCGCCTGGGGCCAACGTCCTGACTTTC. The genes are TRBV29-1 and TRBJ2-6; D unclear. Germline CDR1 is SQVTM and CDR2 is ANQGSEA. The CDR3 totals 14 residues. Trimming left V 2 bases short and J 2 bases short, with 7 bases between.

V usage is TRBV15 and J usage is TRBJ2-4; D might be TRBD1 (5 bases). This CDR3 contains 15 residues. The V gene lost 0 bases and the J gene lost 6 bases, with 12 bases spanning the gap. The germline V gene has CDR1 LNHNV and CDR2 YYDKDF (reference sequence). The CDR3 protein is CATSRDPLRGNIQYF. As DNA, the CDR3 is TGTGCCACCAGCAGAGACCCACTAAGGGGAAACATTCAGTACTTC.

The rearrangement joins TRBV5-4 to TRBJ2-7, with D tentatively TRBD2 (7 bases). Germline lookup yields CDR1 SGHNT and CDR2 YYREEE (reference sequence). V was shortened by 2 bases and J by 6 bases, with 21 bases between the two germline ends. The CDR3 has 16 amino acids. CDR3 sequence (DNA): TGTGCCAGCAGCTTATCCAGAGGGGGGGCCCCTTCCGAGCAGTACTTC. Protein sequence: CASSLSRGGAPSEQYF.

The chain is built from TRBV5-1 and TRBJ2-7, with a weak D call TRBD1 (6 bases). Trimming removed 7 bases from V and 4 bases from J, with 21 bases in between. Germline V gives CDR1 SGHRS, CDR2 YFSETQ. This CDR3 is built from 15 residues. This CDR3 reads CASGSLAAGDYEQYF. In nucleotides, the CDR3 is TGCGCCAGCGGTTCCTTGGCGGCAGGGGATTACGAGCAGTACTTC.

The rearrangement links TRBV9 to TRBJ2-3; D call uncertain. Germline CDR1 is SGDLS and CDR2 is YYNGEE. The CDR3 has 14 amino acids. The V end was cut by 5 bases, the J end by 1 base, with 11 bases between. The CDR3 here is CASSYYKRTDTQYF. DNA of the CDR3: TGTGCCAGCAGTTACTACAAACGCACAGATACGCAGTATTTT.

This chain links TRBV5-1 with TRBJ1-2; D is unresolved. Germline assignment: CDR1 SGHRS and CDR2 YFSETQ. The length of the CDR3 is 14 residues. The V end was cut by 3 bases, the J end by 2 bases, with 11 bases between. CDR3 amino acids: CASSSIPNNYGYTF. The CDR3 DNA sequence: TGCGCCAGCAGCTCAATTCCCAACAACTATGGCTACACCTTC.

This clone was recorded once. The gene calls are TRBV15 and TRBJ1-4, with TRBD1 identical over 7 bases. The trim removed 5 bases at V and 8 bases at J, leaving 20 bases unmatched. The germline gives CDR1 LNHNV, CDR2 YYDKDF (reference sequence). The CDR3 extends over 18 amino acids. The CDR3, as DNA: TGTGCCACCAGCGTCTTTTCATTTAACAGGGGCTGGCAGGAAAAACTGTTTTTT. It specifies CATSVFSFNRGWQEKLFF.

V usage is TRBV7-9 and J usage is TRBJ2-2; 13 bases match TRBD2. The CDR3 length is 17 residues. V was clipped by 5 bases and J by 2 bases; unmatched bases: 5. Germline CDR1 is SEHNR and CDR2 is FQNEAQ (reference sequence). The DNA for the CDR3 is TGTGCCAGCAGCCCTGGGACTAGCGGGATAAACACCGGGGAGCTGTTTTTT. This sequence encodes CASSPGTSGINTGELFF.

About this clone: Other DNA variants within this sample encode the same CDR3. This CDR3 is CASSLQVTEAFF. CDR3 sequence (DNA): TGTGCCAGCAGTTTACAGGTTACTGAAGCTTTCTTT. The chain combines TRBV28 with TRBJ1-1; D not resolved. CDR1 is MDHEN, CDR2 SYDVKM, per germline. The CDR3 loop spans 12 amino acids. V gave up 2 bases and J gave up 5 bases, with 6 bases separating them.

The chain employs TRBV5-4 and TRBJ2-2; no reliable D call. Germline V gene sequence: CDR1 SGHNT, CDR2 YYREEE (reference sequence). Deletions cut 0 bases from V and 5 bases from J, with 5 bases between. There are 13 residues in the CDR3. DNA of the CDR3: TGTGCCAGCAGCTTGGATCAGACCGGGGAGCTGTTTTTT. Amino acids: CASSLDQTGELFF.

The V gene is TRBV4-2, the J gene TRBJ2-1; TRBD1 matches 8 bases. The CDR3 has 16 amino acids. Germline lookup yields CDR1 LGHNA and CDR2 YNFKEQ. V was clipped by 4 bases and J by 8 bases; unmatched bases: 13. Here the CDR3 reads CASSRAGTGFSDEQFF. The CDR3 DNA sequence: TGTGCCAGCAGCCGAGCCGGGACAGGTTTTTCGGATGAGCAGTTCTTC.

V and J are TRBV6-6 and TRBJ1-1; D call uncertain. With 6 bases removed from V and 3 bases from J, the gap between germline ends came to 5 bases. The CDR3 has 11 residues. The V gene's germline CDR1 is MNHNY and CDR2 SVGAGI (reference sequence). The CDR3 bases are TGTGCCAGCAGCCCTTACACTGAAGCTTTCTTT. It is translated as CASSPYTEAFF.

This clone has more than one count but fewer than ten. The V call is TRBV9, the J call TRBJ1-1; D is possibly TRBD1 (5 bases). V was shortened by 0 bases and J by 11 bases, with 17 bases between the two germline ends. From germline, CDR1 is SGDLS and CDR2 YYNGEE. This CDR3 spans 14 amino acids. This chain's CDR3 is CASSVEGIGDGAFF. The CDR3 nucleotides are TGTGCCAGCAGCGTAGAAGGTATAGGGGATGGGGCTTTCTTT.